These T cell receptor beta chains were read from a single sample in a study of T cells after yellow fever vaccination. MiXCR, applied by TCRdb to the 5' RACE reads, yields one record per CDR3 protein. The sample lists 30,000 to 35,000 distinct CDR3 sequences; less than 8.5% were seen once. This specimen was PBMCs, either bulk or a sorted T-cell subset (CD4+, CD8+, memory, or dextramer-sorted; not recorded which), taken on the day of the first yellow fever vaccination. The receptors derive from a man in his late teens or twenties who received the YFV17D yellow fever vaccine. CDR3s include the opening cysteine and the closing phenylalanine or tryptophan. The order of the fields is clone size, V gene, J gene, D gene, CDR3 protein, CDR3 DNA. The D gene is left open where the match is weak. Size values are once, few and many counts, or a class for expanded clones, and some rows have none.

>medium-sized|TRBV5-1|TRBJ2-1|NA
CASSLDEPTDNEQFF
TGCGCCAGCAGCTTGGACGAGCCTACCGACAATGAGCAGTTCTTC
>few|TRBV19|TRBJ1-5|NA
CASSIWGVLGNQPQHF
TGTGCCAGTAGTATCTGGGGCGTCCTAGGTAATCAGCCCCAGCATTTT
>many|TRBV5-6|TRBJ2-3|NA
CASSLPGESADTQYF
TGTGCCAGCAGCTTGCCAGGGGAGAGCGCAGATACGCAGTATTTT
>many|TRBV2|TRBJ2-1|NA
CASSERGGNEQFF
TGTGCCAGCAGTGAGCGGGGCGGCAATGAGCAGTTCTTC
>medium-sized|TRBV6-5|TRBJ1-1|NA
CASRGETEAFF
TGTGCCAGCAGAGGGGAGACTGAAGCTTTCTTT
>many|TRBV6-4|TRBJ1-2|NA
CASSDKANYGYTF
TGTGCCAGCAGTGACAAGGCTAACTATGGCTACACCTTC
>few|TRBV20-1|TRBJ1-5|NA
CSAQIRDSNQPQHF
TGCAGTGCCCAAATCCGGGACAGCAATCAGCCCCAGCATTTT
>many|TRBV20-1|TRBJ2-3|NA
CSARGFTDTQYF
TGCAGTGCTCGGGGTTTCACAGATACGCAGTATTTT
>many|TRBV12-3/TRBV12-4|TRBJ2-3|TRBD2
CASSPGLAGPTDTQYF
TGTGCCAGCAGCCCCGGACTAGCGGGGCCCACAGATACGCAGTATTTT
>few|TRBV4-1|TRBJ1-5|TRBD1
CASSRKGQGADQPQHF
TGCGCCAGCAGCCGGAAGGGACAGGGGGCCGATCAGCCCCAGCATTTT
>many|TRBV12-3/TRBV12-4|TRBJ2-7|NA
CASSLLGYRDEQYF
TGTGCCAGCAGTTTACTTGGGTACAGGGACGAGCAGTACTTC
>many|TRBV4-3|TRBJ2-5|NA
CASSQDGVYQETQYF
TGCGCCAGCAGCCAAGATGGGGTTTACCAAGAGACCCAGTACTTC
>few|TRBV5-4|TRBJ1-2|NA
CASSIGRHYGYTF
TGTGCCAGCAGCATCGGACGGCACTATGGCTACACCTTC
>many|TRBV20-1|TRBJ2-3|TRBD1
CSASRTGVLADTQYF
TGCAGTGCTTCCCGGACAGGGGTCCTCGCAGATACGCAGTATTTT
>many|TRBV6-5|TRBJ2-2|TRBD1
CASRPGQGWIGELFF
TGTGCCAGCAGACCGGGACAGGGGTGGATCGGGGAGCTGTTTTTT
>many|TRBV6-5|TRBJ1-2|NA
CASIIGQSYGYTF
TGTGCCAGCATTATAGGACAGTCATATGGCTACACCTTC
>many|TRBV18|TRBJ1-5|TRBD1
CASSLGTGGNQPQHF
TGTGCCAGCTCACTAGGGACAGGGGGCAATCAGCCCCAGCATTTT
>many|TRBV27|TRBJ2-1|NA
CASTQAWGTTGNEQFF
TGTGCCAGCACCCAAGCGTGGGGGACTACAGGGAATGAGCAGTTCTTC
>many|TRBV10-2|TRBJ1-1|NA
CASSDGENTEAFF
TGCGCCAGCAGTGACGGGGAGAACACTGAAGCTTTCTTT
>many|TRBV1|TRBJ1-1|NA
CTSSQDLSARMNTEAFF
TGCACCAGCAGCCAAGATCTCTCGGCCAGGATGAACACTGAAGCTTTCTTT
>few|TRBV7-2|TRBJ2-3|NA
CASSFIRTDTQYF
TGTGCCAGCAGCTTCATCCGCACAGATACGCAGTATTTT
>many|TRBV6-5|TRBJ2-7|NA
CASSNPRDGPYEQYF
TGTGCCAGCAGTAACCCCCGGGACGGACCCTACGAGCAGTACTTC
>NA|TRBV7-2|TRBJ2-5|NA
CASSFRTTSSWETQYF
TGTGCCAGCAGCTTCCGAACGACTAGTAGTTGGGAGACCCAGTACTTC
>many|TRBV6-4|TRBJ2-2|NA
CASSDGPTGELFF
TGTGCCAGCAGTGACGGCCCCACCGGGGAGCTGTTTTTT
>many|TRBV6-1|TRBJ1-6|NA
CASSPWGGSYNSPLHF
TGTGCCAGCAGCCCATGGGGGGGCTCCTATAATTCACCCCTCCACTTT
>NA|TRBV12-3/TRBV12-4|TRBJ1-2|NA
CASSARDRTRLYGYTF
TGTGCCAGCAGTGCAAGAGACAGGACGAGGTTATATGGCTACACCTTC
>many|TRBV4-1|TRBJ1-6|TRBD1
CASSLDRVLDSPLHF
TGCGCCAGCAGCCTAGACAGGGTGTTGGATTCACCCCTCCACTTT
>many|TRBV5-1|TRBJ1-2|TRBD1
CASSPGTGTGGGYGYTF
TGCGCCAGCAGCCCAGGGACCGGGACAGGGGGAGGCTATGGCTACACCTTC
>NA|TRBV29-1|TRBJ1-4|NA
CSAGEQGLATNEKLFF
TGCAGCGCAGGGGAACAGGGATTAGCAACTAATGAAAAACTGTTTTTT
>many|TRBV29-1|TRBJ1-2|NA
CSVELGVANYGYTF
TGCAGCGTTGAACTGGGGGTGGCTAACTATGGCTACACCTTC
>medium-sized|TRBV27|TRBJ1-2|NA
CASSLSDGYGYTF
TGTGCCAGCAGTTTATCTGACGGCTATGGCTACACCTTC
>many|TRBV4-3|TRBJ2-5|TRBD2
CASSQDWSGGATETQYF
TGCGCCAGCAGCCAAGATTGGAGCGGGGGGGCCACAGAGACCCAGTACTTC
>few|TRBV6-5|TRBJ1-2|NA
CASGVLDYGYTF
TGTGCCAGCGGGGTGCTTGACTATGGCTACACCTTC
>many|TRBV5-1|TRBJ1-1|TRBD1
CASSPGGGESEAFF
TGCGCCAGCAGCCCAGGGGGGGGCGAGTCTGAAGCTTTCTTT
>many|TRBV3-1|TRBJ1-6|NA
CASSHAGYNSPLHF
TGTGCCAGCAGCCATGCGGGCTATAATTCACCCCTCCACTTT
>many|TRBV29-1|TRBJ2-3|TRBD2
CSVESLGTSGELTDTQYF
TGCAGCGTTGAATCCCTCGGGACTAGCGGGGAGCTCACAGATACGCAGTATTTT
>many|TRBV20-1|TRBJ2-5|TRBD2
CSARSHLAGKETQYF
TGCAGTGCTAGATCGCACCTAGCGGGGAAAGAGACCCAGTACTTC
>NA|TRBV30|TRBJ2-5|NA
CAWSGTNGETQYF
TGTGCCTGGAGTGGGACGAACGGAGAGACCCAGTACTTC
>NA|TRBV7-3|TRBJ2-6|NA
CASSLTAGPWSGANVLTF
TGTGCCAGCAGCTTAACCGCAGGGCCGTGGTCTGGGGCCAACGTCCTGACTTTC
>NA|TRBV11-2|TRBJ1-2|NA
CASSSTSTREYGYTF
TGTGCCAGCAGCTCTACGAGTACTCGGGAGTATGGCTACACCTTC
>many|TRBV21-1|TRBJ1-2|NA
CASSKCHLVETNYGYTF
TGTGCCAGCAGCAAATGCCACTTAGTAGAGACTAACTATGGCTACACCTTC
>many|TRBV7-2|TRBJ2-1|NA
CASSVRGTTNNEQFF
TGTGCCAGCAGCGTAAGGGGGACCACGAACAATGAGCAGTTCTTC
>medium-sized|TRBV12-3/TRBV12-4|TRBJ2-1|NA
CASSSPGVSSYNEQFF
TGTGCCAGCAGTTCTCCGGGGGTGAGCTCCTACAATGAGCAGTTCTTC
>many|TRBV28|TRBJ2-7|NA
CASSLMEFEQYF
TGTGCCAGCAGTTTAATGGAGTTCGAGCAGTACTTC
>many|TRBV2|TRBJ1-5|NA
CASSGGRSSSSNQPQHF
TGTGCCAGCAGTGGGGGCAGGTCCTCTTCTAGCAATCAGCCCCAGCATTTT
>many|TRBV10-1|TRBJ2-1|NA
CASSAAGNGEQFF
TGCGCCAGCAGCGCCGCAGGGAACGGCGAGCAGTTCTTC
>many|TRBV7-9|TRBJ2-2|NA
CASSFWEAGELFF
TGTGCCAGCAGCTTCTGGGAGGCCGGGGAGCTGTTTTTT
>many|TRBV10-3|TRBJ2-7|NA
CAISGPATGEQYF
TGTGCCATCAGTGGGCCCGCTACGGGAGAGCAGTACTTC
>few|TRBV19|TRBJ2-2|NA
CASSISTGELFF
TGTGCCAGTAGTATCTCCACCGGGGAGCTGTTTTTT
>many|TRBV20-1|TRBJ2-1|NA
CSARVPAGEQFF
TGCAGTGCTAGAGTACCCGCCGGTGAGCAGTTCTTC
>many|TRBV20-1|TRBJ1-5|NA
CSAENRVLPNQPQHF
TGCAGTGCGGAGAACAGGGTCTTGCCTAATCAGCCCCAGCATTTT
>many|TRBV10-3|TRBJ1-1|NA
CAIRMTIGTEAFF
TGTGCCATCAGGATGACAATCGGCACTGAAGCTTTCTTT
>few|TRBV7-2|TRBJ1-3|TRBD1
CASSYTTGGSGNTIYF
TGTGCCAGCAGCTATACGACAGGGGGCTCTGGAAACACCATATATTTT
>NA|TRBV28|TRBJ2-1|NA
CATRAGFRDEQFF
TGTGCCACCCGGGCCGGGTTCCGGGATGAGCAGTTCTTC